These 10 T cell receptor beta chains share one sample of origin, sequenced in a study of blood T cell repertoires in COVID-19. Libraries were prepared by immunoSEQ multiplex PCR; TCRdb keeps only in-frame clonotypes and omits some of them. Of about 220,000 clones detected, about 87% appear once; the ten largest clones hold 2.6%. The sample was PBMCs or T cells enriched from blood (not recorded which). Receptor source: a woman in her twenties or thirties who had recovered from COVID-19.

V gene TRBV7-2 combines with J gene TRBJ2-5, with 9 positions matching TRBD2. Losses at the gene ends were 2 bases for V and 5 bases for J; bases not matched to a gene: 3. This CDR3 is 14 amino acids long. Germline V gene sequence: CDR1 SGHTA, CDR2 FQGNSA. The CDR3 region is CASSLLAGSETQYF. CDR3 DNA sequence: TGTGCCAGCAGCTTACTAGCGGGGTCTGAGACCCAGTACTTC.

CDR3 sequence: CASSQDWASGYNEQFF. The CDR3 DNA follows: TGTGCCAGCAGCCAAGATTGGGCTAGCGGTTACAATGAGCAGTTCTTC. The chain joins TRBV4-2 to TRBJ2-1; 7 bases are a match to TRBD2. V shed 0 bases and J 4 bases; nucleotides not matched to a gene: 6. Germline CDR1 reads LGHNA; CDR2 reads YNFKEQ. This CDR3 contains 16 residues.

CDR3 sequence: CASSSPRDRPYEQYF. Written as DNA, the CDR3 is TGTGCCAGCAGCTCCCCCCGGGACAGGCCCTACGAGCAGTACTTC. The chain links TRBV7-9 to TRBJ2-7; 8 bases map to TRBD1. V shed 4 bases and J 2 bases; nucleotides not matched to a gene: 7. The CDR3 has 15 residues. Germline CDR1 is SEHNR and CDR2 is FQNEAQ (reference sequence).

The J gene is TRBJ2-5, the V gene TRBV14, with TRBD2 as a possible D gene (6 bases). CDR3 length: 14 residues. Germline assignment: CDR1 SGHDN and CDR2 FVKESK. Deletions cut 4 bases from V and 1 base from J, with 10 bases between. The CDR3 region has the DNA TGTGCCAGCAGCCCGCGGGACTTCCAAGAGACCCAGTACTTC. Its translation is CASSPRDFQETQYF.

This chain connects TRBV27 to TRBJ1-1; a weak D match, TRBD1 (5 bases). The germline CDR1 and CDR2 sequences are MNHEY and SMNVEV (reference sequence). V lost 5 bases and J lost 3, with 16 bases in between. The CDR3 runs to 15 residues. CDR3 residues: CASSTLTRADTEAFF. In DNA form, the CDR3 reads TGTGCCAGCAGTACCCTCACCAGGGCGGACACTGAAGCTTTCTTT.

J is TRBJ2-5 and V is TRBV7-2; 7 bases are a match to TRBD2. J gave up 1 base and V 4 bases, and 6 bases lay outside the gene matches. This CDR3 comprises 15 residues. The V gene's germline CDR1 is SGHTA and CDR2 FQGNSA. CDR3 DNA sequence: TGTGCCAGCAGCTCAATTCGGGGGGTCCAAGAGACCCAGTACTTC. It encodes CASSSIRGVQETQYF.

V usage is TRBV4-2 and J usage is TRBJ2-7; TRBD2 agrees at 9 bases. The CDR3 runs 14 residues. Germline CDR1 LGHNA, CDR2 YNFKEQ. J gave up 4 bases and V 0 bases, and 1 base lay outside the gene matches. CDR3 amino acids: CASSQESGRYEQYF. The CDR3 DNA reads as TGTGCCAGCAGCCAAGAGAGCGGGAGGTACGAGCAGTACTTC.

The V gene is TRBV5-8, the J gene TRBJ2-7; D might be TRBD2 (5 bases). In germline, CDR1 is SGHTS, CDR2 YDEGEE. V was trimmed by 0 bases and J by 3 bases, leaving 10 bases between them. This CDR3 has 14 amino acids. The CDR3 bases are TGTGCCAGCAGCTTGGCGGGAAAGTTCTACGAGCAGTACTTC. It yields the protein CASSLAGKFYEQYF.

V is TRBV5-8 and J is TRBJ1-5; 7 nucleotides align to TRBD1. Trimming removed 4 bases from V and 3 bases from J; junction bases left unmatched: 10. In germline, CDR1 is SGHTS, CDR2 YDEGEE. The CDR3 totals 16 residues. CDR3 protein: CASSRRQGYNNQPQHF. CDR3 sequence (DNA): TGTGCCAGCAGCCGAAGACAGGGCTATAACAATCAGCCCCAGCATTTT. Complete variable domain (other parts from reference TRBV5-8 and TRBJ1-5): EAGVTQSPTHLIKTRGQQATLRCSPISGHTSVYWYQQALGLGLQFLLWYDEGEERNRGNFPPRFSGRQFPNYSSELNVNALELEDSALYLCASSRRQGYNNQPQHFGDGTRLSIL.

CDR3 protein: CASSLVGGLYEQYF. The CDR3 DNA is TGTGCCAGCAGTCTGGTGGGGGGGCTCTACGAGCAGTACTTC. The V gene is TRBV6-2 or TRBV6-3, the J gene TRBJ2-7; weak D call: TRBD2 (7 bases). Germline V gene data show CDR1 as MNHEY and CDR2 as SVGEGT. The CDR3 covers 14 residues. Deletions cut 5 bases from V and 3 bases from J, with 14 bases between.